The T cell receptor beta chain described here comes from a study of somatic mutations in cytotoxic T cells in rheumatoid arthritis (dated by TCRdb to about 2017). For the study in its entirety: Before any treatment started and right after they were diagnosed, patients gave peripheral blood samples (roughly 31 ml EDTA). Some T-cell populations stained with V beta antibodies were sorted by flow on a FACSAria II or Sony SH800 to nearly 100% purity, with sorted V beta1+ cells additionally subjected to TCRB sequencing. The study asked whether expanded CD8+ T-cell clones in newly diagnosed, untreated rheumatoid arthritis carry somatic mutations, and used TCRB deep sequencing to characterize clonality. TCRB deep sequencing was performed for more than 50 rheumatoid arthritis patients and more than 15 healthy controls. Patient and control groups had essentially identical median ages.

Comment on this clone: The antigen it binds to is not known. No clone much larger than this one lies a single base away; base qualities are absent.

Positive magnetic bead selection on an AutoMACS was used to isolate CD4+ and CD8+ cells, with flow cytometry used to check purity. Initial screening for clonal expansions relied on flow cytometry with a TCR V beta antibody panel, after which sorted CD8+ fractions underwent TCRB deep sequencing for characterization. Peripheral blood mononuclear cells were obtained using density gradient separation with Ficoll-Paque PLUS. Using Nucleospin Tissue or Tissue XS kits, DNA was extracted from CD4-enriched, CD8-enriched or PBMC samples, with quantification by a Qubit 2.0 fluorometer. The cysteine opens and the phenylalanine closes a CDR3 of 16 amino acids. The CDR3 DNA has 48 bases and is translated from base 1. Reading the germline V gene gives CDR1 MDHEN and CDR2 SYDVKM. Trimming leaves V shorter by 6 bases and J shorter by 5 bases, with the junction holding 5 bases beyond the gene matches. General conclusions and limits of the study: In about an eighth of the 65 patients, more than 20% of CD8+ cells belonged to the largest CD8+ clone, while several identical CD8+ TCRB sequences were shared between blood and synovial fluid. The antigen targets of the expanded CD8+ clones were unknown, and absence from virus-specific databases did not rule out viral specificity. CD8+ T-cell clonality in rheumatoid arthritis patients was not significantly different from that in age-matched healthy controls. In patients, CD8+ clonality rose with age (Spearman r ≈ 0.49), which was not the case in healthy controls. The slight underrepresentation of TRBV07 in patients was not corrected for multiple comparisons.

Sequencing of TCRB CDR3 was done on genomic DNA with the immunoSEQ assay. As for the original processing: When patient CD8+ clones exceeding 1% were checked against published virus-specific TCRB sequences, only a few matched. Nothing other than productive TCRB rearrangements was included in the analyses. Clonality was expressed as a Shannon entropy-based productive clonality index, with each clone defined by a unique TCRB CDR3 sequence. The template counts of each clone relative to the total templates per sample were used to calculate repertoire overlap between two samples. Flow cytometry-measured V-gene usage correlated with V-gene usage from TCRB sequencing, with a Spearman r of about 0.65. TCRdb obtained this table from immuneACCESS and retained in-frame rearrangements with V and J assigned. These tables miss some clones; where compared with another copy, unresolved V genes account for less than half of the shortfall, and the remainder is unexplained. That table gives V, J and clone size, and the DNA gave D and trimming. The sample table records approximately 23,000 clones; nearly 80% of these occur just once. About 11% of the sample rests with the top ten.

Source material: CD8+ T cells sorted from blood. The V and J genes are TRBV28 and TRBJ2-2; 14 middle bases align to TRBD2. The source is an adult with rheumatoid arthritis. The base sequence is TGTGCCAGCAGGGGACTAGCGGGAGTAAGAACCGGGGAGCTGTTTTTT. Its product reads: CASRGLAGVRTGELFF.